Sequencing of this T cell receptor (beta chain) was carried out in a study of T cells in Graves' hyperthyroidism and ophthalmopathy. Uncontrolled infection, other autoimmune disease, pregnancy and lactation each barred patients from inclusion. Trimming shortened V by 2 bases and J by 0 bases, and 13 bases separated the two germline ends. Looked up from germline, CDR1 is SGHTA and CDR2 is FQGNSA. The CDR3 consists of 17 residues. The TCR beta CDR3 regions underwent amplification using RNA transcripts as the source. RT-PCR in the first round (using the HTBI primer set) targeted the TCR CDR3. TCRdb independently ran MiXCR on the multiplex PCR reads; one entry per CDR3 protein. The table lists about 150,000 distinct CDR3 sequences, roughly a fifth of them singletons. Regarding this clonotype: Its antigen is currently unknown.

Study-wide points: Blood also carried most thyroid clonotypes expanded above 0.001.

Specimen: blood. This sequence joins TRBV7-2 and TRBJ2-2; no clear D. This receptor was taken from a woman in her forties or fifties with Graves' hyperthyroidism that later progressed to Graves' ophthalmopathy. CDR3 nucleotide sequence: TGTGCCAGCAGCTTACACAGACCTGGGGCGAACACCGGGGAGCTGTTTTTT. Its protein is CASSLHRPGANTGELFF.